Here is one TCR beta chain with its context. Original processing notes: Estimated nucleated cell counts came from reference gene primer amplification. Sequenced by immunoSEQ multiplex PCR; TCRdb stores in-frame clones only, minus some. V and J calls and clone size are those listed in that table; D and trimming were worked out from the DNA. Of about 150,000 clones in the sample, about 86% are singletons; the top ten hold approximately 11%. These data belong to a study of blood T cell repertoires in COVID-19. Study-wide background: Acute and convalescent COVID-19 samples came from the United States, Italy and Spain. From T cells, B-cell-depleted T cells, or PBMCs came the material, which was cDNA or gDNA.

The CDR3 loop spans 16 amino acids. Germline values: CDR1 SQVTM, CDR2 ANQGSEA. The germline V and J ends were trimmed by 6 bases and 0 bases, with 20 bases remaining between them. The rearrangement joins TRBV29-1 to TRBJ1-1; a weak D match, TRBD1 (6 bases). Specimen: peripheral blood. The clonotype originates from an older man with active or convalescent COVID-19. DNA of the CDR3: TGCAGCGTCGGGCCTGGACAGCCCAGTATGAACACTGAAGCTTTCTTT. Translation: CSVGPGQPSMNTEAFF.